Presented here are 19 T cell receptor beta chains from one specimen sequenced in a study of T cell changes during pregnancy in multiple sclerosis. Data came from immunoSEQ multiplex PCR; TCRdb stores just in-frame clones and leaves some out. The table includes approximately 92,000 clones, about 92% detected once. This sample comprised peripheral blood, obtained in the first trimester of pregnancy. These receptors were collected from a female donor with multiple sclerosis, enrolled in a pregnancy study.

The chain uses TRBV28 and TRBJ1-2, with D possibly TRBD1 on 5 matching bases. The CDR3 has 16 amino acids. Trimming cost V 5 bases and J 4 bases, with 20 bases left between them. Germline assignment: CDR1 MDHEN and CDR2 SYDVKM. This chain's CDR3 is CASSHTTLQVLYGYTF. Written as DNA, the CDR3 is TGTGCCAGCAGTCATACCACCCTACAGGTACTCTATGGCTACACCTTC.

The V and J genes are TRBV28 and TRBJ1-2; D not certain. Between the trimmed V and J ends, which lost 1 base and 8 bases, there was a span of 11 bases. Germline assignment: CDR1 MDHEN and CDR2 SYDVKM. The CDR3 contains 13 residues. Here the CDR3 DNA reads TGTGCCAGCAGTTTATCCCAGGATCGGGGCTACACCTTC. Amino acids: CASSLSQDRGYTF.

The chain is built from TRBV29-1 and TRBJ1-4; TRBD1 might be the D (5 bases). This CDR3 has 12 amino acids. V lost 6 bases and J lost 8, with 13 bases in between. The germline V gene has CDR1 SQVTM and CDR2 ANQGSEA. The CDR3 here is CSVFGRGEKLFF. DNA for the CDR3: TGCAGCGTCTTTGGTAGGGGCGAAAAACTGTTTTTT.

Only a few counts were recorded for this clone. Other DNA sequences in the sample encode the same CDR3. The chain couples TRBV6-6 to TRBJ2-7; 7 nucleotides agree with TRBD1. This CDR3 has 14 residues. Per the germline V gene, CDR1 is MNHNY and CDR2 is SVGAGI (reference sequence). Germline trimming cut 3 bases from V and 4 bases from J; bases unmatched to any gene: 6. CDR3 loop: CASSYGTADYEQYF. The CDR3 DNA reads as TGTGCCAGCAGTTATGGGACAGCTGATTACGAGCAGTACTTC.

This chain joins TRBV9 and TRBJ2-5; no clear D gene. Germline assignment: CDR1 SGDLS and CDR2 YYNGEE. The CDR3 consists of 13 residues. Trimming cost V 4 bases and J 3 bases, with 10 bases left between them. CDR3 region: CASSLDLEETQYF. CDR3 DNA sequence: TGTGCCAGCAGCCTCGACTTAGAAGAGACCCAGTACTTC.

The chain carries TRBV11-2 and TRBJ2-6; 10 nucleotides line up with TRBD2. This CDR3 has 19 residues. Trimming cost V 2 bases and J 1 base; bases outside gene matches: 8. Germline values: CDR1 SGHAT, CDR2 FQNNGV. The CDR3, as DNA: TGTGCCAGCAGCTTAAGGGCTAGCGGGGGTCTATCTGGGGCCAACGTCCTGACTTTC. Its protein is CASSLRASGGLSGANVLTF. The full variable domain, its missing parts supplied by reference TRBV11-2 and TRBJ2-6, is EAGVAQSPRYKIIEKRQSVAFWCNPISGHATLYWYQQILGQGPKLLIQFQNNGVVDDSQLPKDRFSAERLKGVDSTLKIQPAKLEDSAVYLCASSLRASGGLSGANVLTFGAGSRLTVL.

The sample holds one count of this clone. The chain is built from TRBV6-5 and TRBJ2-3; D unclear. Trimming took 6 bases from V and 1 from J, leaving 11 bases between them. The germline V gene encodes CDR1 MNHEY and CDR2 SVGAGI. The CDR3 sequence is 14 residues long. The CDR3 DNA reads TGTGCCAGCAGACCCCATGCGGGCACAGATACGCAGTATTTT. As protein: CASRPHAGTDTQYF.

CDR3 protein: CASRPRGNEQFF. CDR3 nucleotides: TGTGCCAGCAGACCTAGGGGTAATGAGCAGTTCTTC. This chain uses TRBV2 with TRBJ2-1, with D possibly matching TRBD1 (5 bases). There are 12 residues in the CDR3. V was trimmed by 6 bases and J by 7 bases, leaving 10 bases between them. The V gene's germline CDR1 is SNHLY and CDR2 FYNNEI.

The J gene is TRBJ2-1, the V gene TRBV27; 10 nucleotides align to TRBD2. Trimming took 9 bases from V and 7 from J; bases not matched to a gene: 12. Germline loops: CDR1 MNHEY, CDR2 SMNVEV (reference sequence). This CDR3 is 15 amino acids long. Here the CDR3 reads CASSRGLAGGNEQFF. CDR3 in DNA: TGTGCCAGTAGCAGAGGGTTAGCGGGAGGAAATGAGCAGTTCTTC.

This chain uses TRBV5-6 with TRBJ2-7, with D unclear. Germline CDR1 SGHDT, CDR2 YYEEEE. Trimming left V 0 bases short and J 6 bases short, with 16 bases between. The CDR3 spans 15 residues. CDR3 nucleotides: TGTGCCAGCAGCTTGGAAGGTGACACGATAACCGAGCAGTACTTC. It encodes CASSLEGDTITEQYF.

In this sample, this clone turned up many times. CDR3 nucleotide sequence: TGTGCCAGCAGTGAAGGGGACAGCTCCTACGAGCAGTACTTC. It codes for CASSEGDSSYEQYF. The genes are TRBV6-1 and TRBJ2-7, with 7 bases identical to TRBD1. With V trimmed by 1 base and J by 0 bases, 0 bases remained unmatched. Germline V lookup: CDR1 MNHNS, CDR2 SASEGT. This CDR3 has 14 residues.

The genes are TRBV27 and TRBJ2-1, with 7 bases matching TRBD2. Losses at the gene ends were 2 bases for V and 7 bases for J; bases not matched to a gene: 14. The CDR3 consists of 17 residues. The germline V gene encodes CDR1 MNHEY and CDR2 SMNVEV (reference sequence). CDR3 in amino acids: CASSLPRDYQKVNEQFF. CDR3 bases: TGTGCCAGCAGTTTACCCCGGGACTACCAAAAGGTGAATGAGCAGTTCTTC.

The gene calls are TRBV10-3 and TRBJ2-7, with D hard to call. This CDR3 is 13 amino acids long. Germline CDR1 and CDR2: ENHRY and SYGVKD. Trimming pared 0 bases from V and 3 bases from J, leaving 6 bases between. CDR3 amino acids: CAISESGRYEQYF. The CDR3 nucleotides read TGTGCCATCAGTGAGTCGGGCCGCTACGAGCAGTACTTC.

The rearrangement joins TRBV6-6 to TRBJ1-2, with D maybe TRBD1 (5 bases). Germline V gene sequence: CDR1 MNHNY, CDR2 SVGAGI (reference sequence). CDR3 length: 14 residues. Trimming shortened V by 6 bases and J by 0 bases, and 11 bases separated the two germline ends. The CDR3 here is CASRLTVSNYGYTF. The CDR3, as DNA: TGTGCCAGCAGACTGACAGTTTCTAACTATGGCTACACCTTC.

The chain combines TRBV9 with TRBJ1-1; D unresolved. The CDR3 totals 13 residues. The germline V gene has CDR1 SGDLS and CDR2 YYNGEE. V was shortened by 0 bases and J by 1 base, with 4 bases between the two germline ends. CDR3 sequence reads: CASSVDGNTEAFF. Here the CDR3 DNA reads TGTGCCAGCAGCGTAGACGGGAACACTGAAGCTTTCTTT.

This clone was seen a single time. The rearrangement joins TRBV9 to TRBJ2-1; perhaps TRBD1 as D (7 bases). Per the germline V gene, CDR1 is SGDLS and CDR2 is YYNGEE. The CDR3 runs 15 residues. Trimming removed 2 bases at V and 5 bases at J, with 14 bases between. CDR3 bases: TGTGCCAGCAGCGTTGGCGGGACAGTCAACAATGAGCAGTTCTTC. Protein product: CASSVGGTVNNEQFF.

A single count supports this clone. The chain links TRBV19 to TRBJ2-3; TRBD2 matches 7 bases. Unmatched junction bases numbered 9, after V lost 3 bases and J lost 0 bases. The CDR3 spans 17 residues. CDR1 and CDR2 (germline): LNHDA, SQIVND (reference sequence). DNA of the CDR3: TGTGCCAGTAGTATCGGTAATCTAGCGGCTAGCACAGATACGCAGTATTTT. Its translation: CASSIGNLAASTDTQYF.

This chain joins TRBV5-1 and TRBJ2-4; TRBD1 agrees at 9 bases. CDR3 size: 14 residues. The germline CDR1 and CDR2 sequences are SGHRS and YFSETQ. V was pared by 4 bases and J by 8 bases, with 7 bases of the junction left unmatched. In DNA form, the CDR3 reads TGCGCCAGCAGCCTCGCAGGGGACAGGGACATTCAGTACTTC. It codes for CASSLAGDRDIQYF.

The chain is built from TRBV5-1 and TRBJ2-1, with TRBD1 matching over 10 bases. The germline V gene encodes CDR1 SGHRS and CDR2 YFSETQ. Unmatched junction bases numbered 4, after V lost 0 bases and J lost 7 bases. The CDR3 consists of 15 residues. The CDR3 here is CASSLAGTGVNEQFF. The CDR3 region has the DNA TGCGCCAGCAGCTTGGCCGGGACAGGGGTAAATGAGCAGTTCTTC.